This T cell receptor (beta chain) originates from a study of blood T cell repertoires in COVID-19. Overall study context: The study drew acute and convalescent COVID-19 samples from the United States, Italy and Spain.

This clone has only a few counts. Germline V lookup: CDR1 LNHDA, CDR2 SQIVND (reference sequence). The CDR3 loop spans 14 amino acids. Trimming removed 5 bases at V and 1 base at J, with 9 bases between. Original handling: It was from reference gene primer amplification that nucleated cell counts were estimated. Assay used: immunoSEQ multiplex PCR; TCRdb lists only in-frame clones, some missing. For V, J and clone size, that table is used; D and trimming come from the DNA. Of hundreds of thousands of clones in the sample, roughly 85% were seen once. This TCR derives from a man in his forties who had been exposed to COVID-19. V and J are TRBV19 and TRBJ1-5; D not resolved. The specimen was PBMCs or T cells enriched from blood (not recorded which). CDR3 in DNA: TGTGCCAGTAGTCCGGGGAGAAGCAATCAGCCCCAGCATTTT. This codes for CASSPGRSNQPQHF.